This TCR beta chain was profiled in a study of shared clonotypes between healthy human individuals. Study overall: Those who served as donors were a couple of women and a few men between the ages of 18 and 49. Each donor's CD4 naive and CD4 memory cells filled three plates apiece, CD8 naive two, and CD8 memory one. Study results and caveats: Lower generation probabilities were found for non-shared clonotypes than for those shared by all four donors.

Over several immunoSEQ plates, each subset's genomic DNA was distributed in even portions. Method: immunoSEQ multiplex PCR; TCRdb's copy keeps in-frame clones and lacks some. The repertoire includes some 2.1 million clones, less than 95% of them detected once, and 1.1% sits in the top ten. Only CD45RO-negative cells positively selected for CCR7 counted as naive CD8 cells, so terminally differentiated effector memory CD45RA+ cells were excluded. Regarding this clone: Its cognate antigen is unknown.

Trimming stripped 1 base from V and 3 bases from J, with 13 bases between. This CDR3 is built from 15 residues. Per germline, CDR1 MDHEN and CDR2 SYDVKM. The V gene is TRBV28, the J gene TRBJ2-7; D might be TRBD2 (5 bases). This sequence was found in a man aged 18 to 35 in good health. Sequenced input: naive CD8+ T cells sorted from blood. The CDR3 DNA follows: TGTGCCAGCAGTTTATCAACGACTAACTACTACGAGCAGTACTTC. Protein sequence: CASSLSTTNYYEQYF.